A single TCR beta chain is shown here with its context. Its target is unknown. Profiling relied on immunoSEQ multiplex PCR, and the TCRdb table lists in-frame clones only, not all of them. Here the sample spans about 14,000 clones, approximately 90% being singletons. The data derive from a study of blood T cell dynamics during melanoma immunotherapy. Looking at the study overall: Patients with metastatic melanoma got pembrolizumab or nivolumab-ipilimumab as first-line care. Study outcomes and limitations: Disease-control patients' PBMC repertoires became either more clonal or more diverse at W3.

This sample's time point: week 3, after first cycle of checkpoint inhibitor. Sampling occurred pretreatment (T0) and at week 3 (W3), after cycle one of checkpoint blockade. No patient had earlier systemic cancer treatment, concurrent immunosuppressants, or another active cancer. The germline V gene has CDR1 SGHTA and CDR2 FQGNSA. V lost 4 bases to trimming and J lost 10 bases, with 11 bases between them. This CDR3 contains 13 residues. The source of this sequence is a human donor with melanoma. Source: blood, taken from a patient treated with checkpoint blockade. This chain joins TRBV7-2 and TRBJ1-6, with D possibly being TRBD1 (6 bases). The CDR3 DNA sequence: TGTGCCAGCAGCTCACACAGGGAGTCACCCCTCCACTTT. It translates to CASSSHRESPLHF.